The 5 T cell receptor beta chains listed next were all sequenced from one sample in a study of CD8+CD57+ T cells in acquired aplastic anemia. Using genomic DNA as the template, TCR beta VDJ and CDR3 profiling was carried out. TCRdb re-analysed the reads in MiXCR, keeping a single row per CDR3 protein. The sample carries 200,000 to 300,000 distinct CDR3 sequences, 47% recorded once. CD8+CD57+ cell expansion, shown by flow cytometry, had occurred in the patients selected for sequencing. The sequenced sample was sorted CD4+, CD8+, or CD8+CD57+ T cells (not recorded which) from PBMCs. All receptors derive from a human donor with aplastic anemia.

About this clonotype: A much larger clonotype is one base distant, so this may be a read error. CDR3: CASSFLPSGGHNQPQHF. The CDR3, as DNA: TGTGCCAGCAGCTTTTTGCCTTCAGGGGGACACAATCAGCCCCAGCATTTT. V gene TRBV7-2 combines with J gene TRBJ1-5; TRBD1 agrees at 7 bases. Trimming took 3 bases from V and 3 from J; bases not matched to a gene: 11. CDR1 is SGHTA, CDR2 FQGNSA, per germline. This CDR3 comprises 17 residues.

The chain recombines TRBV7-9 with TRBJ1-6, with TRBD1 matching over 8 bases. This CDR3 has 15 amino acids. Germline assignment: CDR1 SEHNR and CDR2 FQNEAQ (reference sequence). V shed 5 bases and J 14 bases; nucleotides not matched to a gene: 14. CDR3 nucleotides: TGTGCCAGCAGCCAGAGCGGGGCAGGGGGCTGGTCCCTCCACTTT. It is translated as CASSQSGAGGWSLHF.

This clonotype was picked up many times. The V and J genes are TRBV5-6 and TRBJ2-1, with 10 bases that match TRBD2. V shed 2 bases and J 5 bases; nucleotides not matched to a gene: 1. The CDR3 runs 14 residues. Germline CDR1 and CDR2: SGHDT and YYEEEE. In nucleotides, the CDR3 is TGTGCCAGCAGCTTTAGCGGGGGGAACAATGAGCAGTTCTTC. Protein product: CASSFSGGNNEQFF.

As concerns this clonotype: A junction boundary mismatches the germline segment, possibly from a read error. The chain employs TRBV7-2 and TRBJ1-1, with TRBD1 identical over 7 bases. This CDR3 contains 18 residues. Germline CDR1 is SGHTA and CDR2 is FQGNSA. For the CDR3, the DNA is TGCGCCAGCAGCCAAGCGATATCCGGGACAGCTATGAACACTGAAGCTTCCTTT. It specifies CASSQAISGTAMNTEASF. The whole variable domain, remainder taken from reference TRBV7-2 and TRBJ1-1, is GAGVSQSPSNKVTEKGKDVELRCDPISGHTALYWYRQSLGQGLEFLIYFQGNSAPDKSGLPSDRFSAERTGGSVSTLTIQRTQQEDSAVYLCASSQAISGTAMNTEASFGQGTRLTVV.

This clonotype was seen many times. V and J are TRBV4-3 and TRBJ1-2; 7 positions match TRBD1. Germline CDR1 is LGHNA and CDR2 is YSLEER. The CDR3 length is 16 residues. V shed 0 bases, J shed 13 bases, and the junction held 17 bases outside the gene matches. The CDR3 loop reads CASSQDRVGDSRASTF. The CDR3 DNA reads TGCGCCAGCAGCCAAGATCGGGTAGGGGACAGCAGGGCATCCACCTTC.